This is a list of T cell receptor beta chains from one sample in a study of blood T cell repertoires in COVID-19. Some clones are missing from TCRdb's copy, which holds only in-frame ones; the method was immunoSEQ multiplex PCR. In the table there are approximately 150,000 clones, around 84% of which are singletons. Sequences were obtained from peripheral blood. Receptors originate from a woman aged 80 or over with acute or convalescent COVID-19. The conserved cysteine and the conserved F or W are not part of the CDR3 here.

>TRBJ2-7|TRBV29-1
SVRGRWGTSGRAYEQY
>TRBJ1-5|TRBV7-2
ASSFKGNQPQH
>TRBJ2-4|TRBV11-2
ASSPRVAGGRGIQY
>TRBJ2-7|TRBV5-5
ASSTDSFSYEQY
>TRBJ1-1|TRBV28
ASSLLGATAF
>TRBJ1-6|TRBV12-3/TRBV12-4
ASSTLLGSPLH
>TRBJ2-7|TRBV19
ASSMRGQGQY
>TRBJ2-5|TRBV5-1
ASSTGQGRDETQY
>TRBJ1-2|TRBV9
ASSPRTVFYGYT
>TRBJ2-6|TRBV4-1
ASSRSAERGANVLT
>TRBJ2-7|TRBV13
ASSLRPGDRGMYEQY
>TRBJ1-6|TRBV19
ASSMIRGSYNSPLH
>TRBJ1-6|TRBV3-1/TRBV3-2
ASSQDLGRNSPLH
>TRBJ2-7|TRBV7-2
ASSKGLANREQY
>TRBJ2-3|TRBV3-1/TRBV3-2
ASSLSSRGKGDTQY
>TRBJ2-3|TRBV29-1
SVEDTSGENTQY
>TRBJ1-1|TRBV2
ASSPFTGGAF
>TRBJ2-1|TRBV7-9
AGQRDRRSYNEQF
>TRBJ1-4|TRBV5-1
ASSPRLGTNEKLF
>TRBJ2-5|TRBV19
ASSSATSGRKTQY
>TRBJ2-2|TRBV9
ASSVVRGVIGELF
>TRBJ2-1|TRBV7-3
ASSNKPGTVYNEQF
>TRBJ1-2|TRBV28
ASTKEGFGGYT
>TRBJ2-1|TRBV6-2/TRBV6-3
ASTPRLLGGHEQF
>TRBJ1-4|TRBV19
ASSGPRRGNEKLF
>TRBJ1-2|TRBV11-3
ASSPRQGTNYGYT
>TRBJ2-2|TRBV12-3/TRBV12-4
ASSGGSPGELF
>TRBJ2-1|TRBV9
ASSVYGGGAVSNEQF
>TRBJ2-1|TRBV6-5
ASSPDRGNYNEQF
>TRBJ2-4|TRBV19
ASSPGQGQLAKNIQY
>TRBJ2-1|TRBV7-2
ASTPAGLYNEQF
>TRBJ2-1|TRBV18
ASSLKGGWVGNEQF
>TRBJ2-1|TRBV5-1
ASSLDGGSYNEQF
>TRBJ2-3|TRBV20-1
SDTVTDTQY
>TRBJ2-2|TRBV27
ASNPRLSTGELF
>TRBJ1-1|TRBV6-4
ASSKTGGTEAF
>TRBJ2-3|TRBV5-4
ASSLGGQGSNTQY
>TRBJ1-1|TRBV5-1
ASSFSAGIMNTEAF
>TRBJ2-6|TRBV10-3
AISELGTGFSGANVLT
>TRBJ1-1|TRBV3-1/TRBV3-2
ASSPTYRGLNTEAF
>TRBJ2-7|TRBV2
ASSVTEKTYEQY
>TRBJ2-7|TRBV19
ASSIAPSRSEQY
>TRBJ1-5|TRBV20-1
SASSGGNQPQH